The T cell receptor (beta chain) described here comes from a study of blood T cell repertoires in COVID-19. In the study overall: The study drew acute and convalescent COVID-19 samples from the United States, Italy and Spain. T cells, B-cell-depleted T cells, or PBMCs supplied cDNA or gDNA.

The V gene lost 0 bases and the J gene lost 8 bases, with 15 bases spanning the gap. CDR3 length: 15 amino acids. CDR1 is SGDLS, CDR2 YYNGEE, per germline. Original processing methods: Amplification of reference gene primers provided the estimated nucleated cell counts. Produced via immunoSEQ multiplex PCR; TCRdb's table is partial and in-frame only. V and J calls plus clone size are reproduced from that table; the DNA served to infer D and trimming. The table shows hundreds of thousands of clones, with around 87% occurring only once. V gene TRBV9 combines with J gene TRBJ2-1; D ambiguous. The material sequenced was peripheral blood. The receptor comes from a woman aged 25 to 45 who had recovered from COVID-19. CDR3 sequence reads: CASSVGLEAYHEQFF. In nucleotides, the CDR3 is TGTGCCAGCAGCGTAGGCCTAGAGGCTTACCATGAGCAGTTCTTC.